This T cell receptor (beta chain) came from a study of blood T cell repertoires in COVID-19. Turning to the study itself: Acute and convalescent COVID-19 samples came from the United States, Italy and Spain. T cells, B-cell-depleted T cells, or PBMCs provided the cDNA or gDNA that served as material.

In the original analysis: Amplification from reference gene primers served as the basis for estimated nucleated cell counts. Libraries were prepared by immunoSEQ multiplex PCR; TCRdb keeps only in-frame clonotypes and omits some of them. Clone size and the V and J calls come from that table; the DNA yielded D and trimming. The table has 390,000 or so clones, roughly 86% seen once. A Seattle source enrolled patients during active infection and followed them longitudinally. Source material: peripheral blood. This clonotype was sampled from a woman under 40 with COVID-19, enrolled during active disease.

The DNA for the CDR3 is TGCGCCAGCAGCTTGGGGGGACAGGGGGCGCAGGAAAAACTGTTTTTT. It is translated as CASSLGGQGAQEKLFF. The chain links TRBV5-1 to TRBJ1-4; 12 bases agree with TRBD1. The trim removed 0 bases at V and 8 bases at J, leaving 5 bases unmatched. This CDR3 is 16 amino acids long. CDR1 is SGHRS and CDR2 is YFSETQ in the germline V gene.